The 22 T cell receptor beta chains below all came from one sample that was sequenced in a study of T cells in Graves' hyperthyroidism and ophthalmopathy. RNA transcripts provided the source from which TCR beta CDR3 regions were amplified. Carried out on the TCR CDR3, a first-round RT-PCR used the HTBI primer set. Using its own MiXCR run on the multiplex PCR reads, TCRdb lists one record per CDR3 protein. The sample contains 250,000 to 300,000 distinct CDR3 sequences, about 18% of which appear only once. Material: blood. These receptors were collected from a woman aged 55-70 years with Graves' ophthalmopathy.

V is TRBV9 and J is TRBJ2-7; the D call may be TRBD1 or TRBD2 (6 bases each). Germline V gene lookup returns CDR1 SGDLS and CDR2 YYNGEE. The CDR3 runs to 15 residues. V was clipped by 3 bases and J by 0 bases, with 13 bases between them. CDR3 sequence reads: CASSEEGEVSYEQYF. The CDR3, as DNA: TGTGCCAGCAGCGAAGAGGGGGAGGTCTCCTACGAGCAGTACTTC.

This clonotype was observed many times. The CDR3 nucleotides are TGTGCCTGGAGTGTACTTTTCAATGAGCAGTTCTTC. It specifies CAWSVLFNEQFF. This chain uses TRBV30 with TRBJ2-1; D is ambiguous. The germline V and J ends were trimmed by 0 bases and 6 bases, with 6 bases remaining between them. From germline, CDR1 is GTSNPN and CDR2 SVGIG (reference sequence). The CDR3 loop spans 12 amino acids.

The table lists this clonotype with many counts. The chain couples TRBV3-1 to TRBJ2-1; TRBD1 or TRBD2 may be the D gene (5 bases each). Trimming left V 7 bases short and J 4 bases short, with 14 bases between. The CDR3 loop spans 14 amino acids. Germline CDR1 is LGHDT and CDR2 is YNNKEL (reference sequence). CDR3 region: CASNDPWGYNEQFF. The CDR3 coding sequence is TGTGCCAGCAACGACCCTTGGGGGTACAATGAGCAGTTCTTC.

The sample holds a few counts of this clonotype. The chain uses TRBV6-1 and TRBJ2-3; D tentatively fits TRBD1 or TRBD2 (5 bases each). CDR1 is MNHNS, CDR2 SASEGT, per germline. The CDR3 spans 16 residues. The germline V and J ends were trimmed by 6 bases and 0 bases, with 16 bases remaining between them. CDR3 sequence (DNA): TGTGCCAGCAGCCCCCGAGGGGAGACTAGCACAGATACGCAGTATTTT. Its translation: CASSPRGETSTDTQYF.

The chain uses TRBV16 and TRBJ2-3; D unclear. V lost 2 bases and J 7 bases, leaving 7 bases between the germline ends. Germline V gene sequence: CDR1 KGHSY, CDR2 FQNENV. The CDR3 consists of 12 residues. CDR3 residues: CASSQGKNTQYF. The CDR3 nucleotides are TGTGCCAGCAGCCAAGGGAAAAATACGCAGTATTTT.

This clonotype was seen ten or more times. V and J are TRBV5-1 and TRBJ1-4; weak D call: TRBD1 (6 bases). The CDR3 sequence is 14 residues long. V lost 3 bases to trimming and J lost 3 bases, with 9 bases between them. Germline CDR1 SGHRS, CDR2 YFSETQ. DNA of the CDR3: TGCGCCAGCAGCTCCGGACAGCCTAATGAAAAACTGTTTTTT. Translation: CASSSGQPNEKLFF.

This clonotype has a handful of counts. Mismatch with germline at one junction end may stem from a read error. The J gene is TRBJ2-7, the V gene TRBV6-1; possible D gene TRBD1, 6 bases. The CDR3 length is 15 residues. Germline-derived CDR1 and CDR2 are MNHNS and SASEGT. Here the CDR3 DNA reads TGTGCCAGCACCTCCGGGACAAGGGTCTCCTACGAGCAGCACTTC. Translating it yields CASTSGTRVSYEQHF.

This clonotype has a count of ten or more. The genes are TRBV28 and TRBJ2-7; tentatively, D is TRBD2 (5 bases). This CDR3 is 13 amino acids long. Germline CDR1 is MDHEN and CDR2 is SYDVKM. V lost 5 bases and J 5 bases, leaving 13 bases between the germline ends. As DNA, the CDR3 is TGTGCCAGCAGTCCGGAGGAACTGGACGAGCAGTACTTC. Translating gives CASSPEELDEQYF. Drawing the rest from reference TRBV28 and TRBJ2-7, the complete variable domain is DVKVTQSSRYLVKRTGEKVFLECVQDMDHENMFWYRQDPGLGLRLIYFSYDVKMKEKGDIPEGYSVSREKKERFSLILESASTNQTSMYLCASSPEELDEQYFGPGTRLTVT.

This clonotype was seen repeatedly, ten times or more. J is TRBJ2-7 and V is TRBV20-1; 10 nucleotides line up with TRBD2. The CDR3 contains 16 residues. The V and J ends lost 6 bases and 0 bases, in that order; junction bases with no gene match: 11. CDR1 and CDR2 (germline): DFQATT, SNEGSKA (reference sequence). The CDR3 bases are TGCAGTGCCGGTCGGACAACTAGCGGGGCCTCCTACGAGCAGTACTTC. Amino acid sequence: CSAGRTTSGASYEQYF.

There are many counts of this clonotype. This chain uses TRBV7-3 with TRBJ2-1; 8 bases fit TRBD2. Germline CDR1 is SGHTA and CDR2 is FQGTGA. J lost 10 bases, V lost 5 bases, and 7 bases had no gene match. The CDR3 has 13 amino acids. The DNA for the CDR3 is TGTGCCAGCAGCACGTATAGCGGGAACGAGCAGTTCTTC. Translated, it gives CASSTYSGNEQFF.

This clonotype was seen at least ten times. V gene TRBV7-2 combines with J gene TRBJ2-1, with 8 bases fitting TRBD1. Germline-derived CDR1 and CDR2 are SGHTA and FQGNSA. The CDR3 runs 16 residues. The V segment lost 1 base and the J segment 6 bases; nucleotides outside the gene matches: 8. This CDR3 is CASSLEAGGLINEQFF. CDR3 coding DNA: TGTGCCAGCAGCTTAGAGGCAGGGGGCCTCATCAATGAGCAGTTCTTC.

This clonotype was seen repeatedly, ten times or more. The V gene is TRBV7-9, the J gene TRBJ1-1; perhaps TRBD1 as D (6 bases). Per germline, CDR1 SEHNR and CDR2 FQNEAQ (reference sequence). The V and J ends lost 7 bases and 1 base respectively, with 16 bases between them. CDR3 size: 15 residues. The CDR3 loop reads CASTPTGPRNTEAFF. The CDR3, as DNA: TGTGCCAGCACCCCGACAGGCCCCAGGAACACTGAAGCTTTCTTT.

V usage is TRBV6-5 and J usage is TRBJ2-7, with D maybe TRBD2 (5 bases). The CDR3 consists of 16 residues. V dropped 2 bases and J dropped 2 bases, with 16 bases sitting between them. Germline values: CDR1 MNHEY, CDR2 SVGAGI. CDR3 in DNA: TGTGCCAGCAGTTACGGGCAGAGCGGCCTACCCTACGAGCAGTACTTC. Residues: CASSYGQSGLPYEQYF.

The rearrangement uses TRBV12-3 or TRBV12-4 and TRBJ1-5; TRBD1 is a possible D gene (5 bases). V was shortened by 7 bases and J by 4 bases, with 11 bases between the two germline ends. The CDR3 runs to 13 residues. CDR3 nucleotides: TGTGCCAGCACCACCGACAGAAATCAGCCCCAGCATTTT. Amino acid sequence: CASTTDRNQPQHF.

This clonotype was seen a few times. This could be a read error, since a much larger clone is one nucleotide away. CDR3 DNA: TGTGCCAGCAGCGCTTACCGGGACAGGGATCAGCCCCAGCATTTT. It specifies CASSAYRDRDQPQHF. This rearrangement joins TRBV7-2 to TRBJ1-5; 9 nucleotides line up with TRBD1. The CDR3 consists of 15 residues. Losses at the gene ends were 5 bases for V and 5 bases for J; bases not matched to a gene: 7. Germline V gene sequence: CDR1 SGHTA, CDR2 FQGNSA.

This clonotype was recorded many times. The chain recombines TRBV2 with TRBJ2-3; D is ambiguous. CDR1 and CDR2 from the germline V gene are SNHLY and FYNNEI. The length of the CDR3 is 12 residues. Trimming stripped 8 bases from V and 7 bases from J, with 13 bases between. CDR3 in amino acids: CASFFSAHTQYF. The CDR3 DNA reads TGTGCCAGCTTCTTCAGCGCGCATACGCAGTATTTT.

This clonotype was counted between two and nine times. The chain employs TRBV27 and TRBJ2-2; 14 nucleotides agree with TRBD2. Germline assignment: CDR1 MNHEY and CDR2 SMNVEV (reference sequence). J gave up 6 bases and V 5 bases, and 11 bases lay outside the gene matches. This CDR3 has 18 residues. The CDR3 protein is CASSGSRLAGGPAGELFF. The DNA for the CDR3 is TGTGCCAGCAGTGGCTCCCGACTAGCGGGAGGGCCAGCCGGGGAGCTGTTTTTT.

This clonotype was observed a handful of times. The chain employs TRBV18 and TRBJ1-6; D might be TRBD1 (5 bases). From germline, CDR1 is KGHSH and CDR2 LQKENI. This CDR3 region has 14 residues. The germline V and J ends were trimmed by 3 bases and 9 bases, with 12 bases remaining between them. The CDR3 nucleotides are TGTGCCAGCTCACCCGAGTACCAGGGTTCACCCCTCCACTTT. Encoded protein: CASSPEYQGSPLHF.

Written as DNA, the CDR3 is TGTGCCAGTAGTCCTGGGACTGGGTATACGCAGTATTTT. Translating gives CASSPGTGYTQYF. The rearrangement uses TRBV19 and TRBJ2-3; D might be TRBD2 (6 bases). This CDR3 region has 13 residues. V lost 5 bases and J 7 bases, leaving 13 bases between the germline ends. Germline V CDR1 and CDR2: LNHDA, SQIVND (reference sequence).

This clonotype was detected ten times or more. This chain uses TRBV25-1 with TRBJ2-7, with 15 bases matching TRBD2. CDR1 MGHDK and CDR2 SYGVNS come from the germline V gene. V shed 1 base and J 5 bases; nucleotides not matched to a gene: 9. The CDR3 consists of 18 residues. CDR3 sequence reads: CASSESPGTSGRFHEQYF. The CDR3 DNA follows: TGTGCCAGCAGTGAATCCCCCGGGACTAGCGGGAGGTTCCACGAGCAGTACTTC.

The chain links TRBV2 to TRBJ1-4; D remains ambiguous. The CDR3 length is 14 residues. Germline values: CDR1 SNHLY, CDR2 FYNNEI. The ends were cut back, 6 bases at V and 7 bases at J, with 15 bases in the middle. The CDR3 spells CASRDSGAVEKLFF. The DNA of the CDR3 is TGTGCCAGCAGGGATAGTGGAGCGGTTGAAAAACTGTTTTTT.

The genes are TRBV6-2 or TRBV6-3 and TRBJ1-2, with a possible D match to TRBD1 (6 bases). CDR1 MNHEY and CDR2 SVGEGT come from the germline V gene. This CDR3 has 15 residues. V lost 2 bases, J lost 8 bases, and 18 bases lay in between. Here the CDR3 reads CASSYAGLSQGGYTF. Here the CDR3 DNA reads TGTGCCAGCAGTTACGCGGGACTTTCACAGGGAGGCTACACCTTC.